These 21 T cell receptor beta chains share one sample of origin, sequenced in a study of blood T cell repertoires in COVID-19. The data were produced by immunoSEQ multiplex PCR, yet TCRdb's version contains in-frame clones alone and is incomplete. In the table there are about 100,000 clones, 70% to 90% of which are singletons. Sequencing was done on a sample of peripheral blood. These receptors all stem from a human donor in a cohort sampled during active COVID-19.

The chain carries TRBV4-2 and TRBJ2-3; 12 bases fit TRBD2. This CDR3 region has 19 residues. The trim removed 3 bases at V and 4 bases at J, leaving 14 bases unmatched. CDR1 is LGHNA, CDR2 YNFKEQ, per germline. The CDR3 region has the DNA TGTGCCAGCAGCCAGGACTCAGCCACGACTAGCGGGGGACCAGATACGCAGTATTTT. Its protein is CASSQDSATTSGGPDTQYF.

The rearrangement uses TRBV4-2 and TRBJ2-1, with 12 bases that match TRBD2. V was pared by 0 bases and J by 7 bases, with 10 bases of the junction left unmatched. The length of the CDR3 is 18 residues. In germline, CDR1 is LGHNA, CDR2 YNFKEQ. The CDR3: CASSQERLAGGSWNEQFF. As DNA, the CDR3 is TGTGCCAGCAGCCAAGAAAGGCTAGCGGGAGGGTCGTGGAATGAGCAGTTCTTC.

The CDR3 coding sequence is TGTGCCAGCAGCCAAGCACGGGAGGGGAGCCCCGGGACAGGGAACGAGCAGTACTTC. It translates to CASSQAREGSPGTGNEQYF. The chain employs TRBV14 and TRBJ2-7; the D gene is possibly TRBD1 (9 bases). The germline V and J ends were trimmed by 1 base and 5 bases, with 27 bases remaining between them. This CDR3 region has 19 residues. CDR1 and CDR2 from the germline V gene are SGHDN and FVKESK. Supplemented by reference TRBV14 and TRBJ2-7, the full variable domain reads EAGVTQFPSHSVIEKGQTVTLRCDPISGHDNLYWYRRVMGKEIKFLLHFVKESKQDESGMPNNRFLAERTGGTYSTLKVQPAELEDSGVYFCASSQAREGSPGTGNEQYFGPGTRLTVT.

The J gene is TRBJ2-7, the V gene TRBV6-5; D gene ambiguous. The CDR3 sequence is 13 residues long. The V gene's germline CDR1 is MNHEY and CDR2 SVGAGI. The V and J ends lost 7 bases and 3 bases respectively, with 13 bases between them. This CDR3 reads CASNGPMRYEQYF. In nucleotides, the CDR3 is TGTGCCAGCAATGGGCCGATGCGCTACGAGCAGTACTTC.

The V call is TRBV7-2, the J call TRBJ1-2; D gene uncertain. The V end was cut by 4 bases, the J end by 8 bases, with 20 bases between. CDR1 and CDR2 (germline): SGHTA, FQGNSA. This CDR3 spans 15 amino acids. The CDR3 DNA reads as TGTGCCAGCAGCTCCTACCGGGAGACGCATAGGGGCTACACCTTC. This sequence encodes CASSSYRETHRGYTF. Based on the CDR3 plus reference TRBV7-2 and TRBJ1-2, the full variable domain is GAGVSQSPSNKVTEKGKDVELRCDPISGHTALYWYRQSLGQGLEFLIYFQGNSAPDKSGLPSDRFSAERTGGSVSTLTIQRTQQEDSAVYLCASSSYRETHRGYTFGSGTRLTVV.

This chain joins TRBV5-1 and TRBJ2-1; D ambiguous. V was pared by 0 bases and J by 4 bases, with 5 bases between. The CDR3 spans 13 residues. Germline CDR1 and CDR2: SGHRS and YFSETQ. The CDR3, as DNA: TGCGCCAGCAGCTTGGGGCAGTACAATGAGCAGTTCTTC. It yields the protein CASSLGQYNEQFF.

This chain links TRBV4-3 with TRBJ2-1; 8 bases map to TRBD1. The CDR3 runs to 15 residues. Germline loops: CDR1 LGHNA, CDR2 YSLEER. Trimming removed 1 base from V and 6 bases from J; junction bases left unmatched: 5. The DNA for the CDR3 is TGCGCCAGCAGCCAAGCAGGGGGCATCCTCAATGAGCAGTTCTTC. Translation: CASSQAGGILNEQFF.

As DNA, the CDR3 is TGCGCCAGCAGCTTGGTTGGGGCGGCTAATGAAAAACTGTTTTTT. Amino acid sequence: CASSLVGAANEKLFF. The chain couples TRBV5-1 to TRBJ1-4; TRBD1 might be the D (5 bases). In germline, CDR1 is SGHRS, CDR2 YFSETQ. Trimming removed 0 bases from V and 3 bases from J, with 9 bases in between. The CDR3 consists of 15 residues.

The genes are TRBV7-2 and TRBJ1-6, with TRBD1 matching over 7 bases. Trimming cost V 4 bases and J 7 bases; bases outside gene matches: 1. There are 13 residues in the CDR3. The germline V gene encodes CDR1 SGHTA and CDR2 FQGNSA. The CDR3 sequence is CASSWGQNSPLHF. CDR3 bases: TGTGCCAGCAGCTGGGGACAGAATTCACCCCTCCACTTT.

The V call is TRBV7-3, the J call TRBJ2-1; D possibly corresponds to TRBD2 (6 bases). The CDR3 sequence is 16 residues long. V was pared by 5 bases and J by 0 bases, with 14 bases between. Germline V gives CDR1 SGHTA, CDR2 FQGTGA. This chain's CDR3 is CASSLYMTSSYNEQFF. The DNA of the CDR3 is TGTGCCAGCAGCCTCTACATGACTAGCTCCTACAATGAGCAGTTCTTC.

V is TRBV9 and J is TRBJ2-5; D is unclear. V gave up 4 bases and J gave up 3 bases, with 19 bases separating them. CDR3 length: 16 residues. In germline, CDR1 is SGDLS, CDR2 YYNGEE. The CDR3 protein is CASSFGALGDKETQYF. CDR3 nucleotides: TGTGCCAGCAGCTTCGGAGCTCTAGGTGATAAAGAGACCCAGTACTTC.

This sequence joins TRBV28 and TRBJ1-1, with TRBD1 as a possible D gene (5 bases). The CDR3 is 13 amino acids. CDR1 is MDHEN and CDR2 is SYDVKM in the germline V gene. V was shortened by 3 bases and J by 1 base, with 6 bases between the two germline ends. The DNA for the CDR3 is TGTGCCAGCAGTTTGGGGCGGAACACTGAAGCTTTCTTT. It is translated as CASSLGRNTEAFF.

The chain is built from TRBV7-3 and TRBJ2-3, with 12 nucleotides matching TRBD1. V lost 1 base, J lost 11 bases, and 4 bases stayed unmatched. This CDR3 comprises 14 residues. The germline gives CDR1 SGHTA, CDR2 FQGTGA. CDR3 region: CASSLKGDRGLQYF. DNA for the CDR3: TGTGCCAGCAGCTTAAAGGGGGACAGGGGGCTGCAGTATTTT.

The chain is built from TRBV28 and TRBJ1-2; perhaps TRBD1 as D (5 bases). V lost 6 bases and J lost 2, with 22 bases in between. The CDR3 totals 17 residues. Germline loops: CDR1 MDHEN, CDR2 SYDVKM. This CDR3 is CASSIGTETLLNYGYTF. DNA for the CDR3: TGTGCCAGCAGCATCGGGACTGAAACCCTGCTAAACTATGGCTACACCTTC.

This clone was seen just once. The V call is TRBV3-1 (or the pseudogene TRBV3-2), the J call TRBJ1-4; tentatively, D is TRBD1 (5 bases). Germline-derived CDR1 and CDR2 are LGHDT and YNNKEL (reference sequence). V was clipped by 4 bases and J by 4 bases, with 13 bases between them. The CDR3 contains 15 residues. The CDR3 sequence is CASSPWGGGNEKLFF. CDR3 DNA sequence: TGTGCCAGCAGCCCCTGGGGGGGAGGTAATGAAAAACTGTTTTTT.

The chain joins TRBV11-3 to TRBJ1-6; D remains unclear. Trimming took 0 bases from V and 0 from J, leaving 6 bases between them. This CDR3 spans 16 amino acids. Germline values: CDR1 SGHNT, CDR2 YENEEA. CDR3 DNA sequence: TGTGCCAGCAGCTTAGAGGGGAGCTCCTATAATTCACCCCTCCACTTT. This translates into CASSLEGSSYNSPLHF.

V gene TRBV18 combines with J gene TRBJ2-6, with no clear D. Germline V lookup: CDR1 KGHSH, CDR2 LQKENI. Trimming removed 0 bases at V and 2 bases at J, with 5 bases between. The CDR3 contains 15 residues. The CDR3 DNA reads TGTGCCAGCTCACCACCTCGTGCTGGGGCCAACGTCCTGACTTTC. It encodes CASSPPRAGANVLTF.

The V and J genes are TRBV7-8 and TRBJ2-1, with D unclear. CDR3 size: 12 residues. V lost 1 base and J lost 7, with 5 bases in between. Germline lookup yields CDR1 SGHVS and CDR2 FQNEAQ. CDR3 DNA sequence: TGTGCCAGCAGCTTAGTGTCTAATGAGCAGTTCTTC. This sequence encodes CASSLVSNEQFF. Filled out from reference TRBV7-8 and TRBJ2-1, the complete variable domain reads GAGVSQSPRYKVAKRGQDVALRCDPISGHVSLFWYQQALGQGPEFLTYFQNEAQLDKSGLPSDRFFAERPEGSVSTLKIQRTQQEDSAVYLCASSLVSNEQFFGPGTRLTVL.

This clone was seen a handful of times. The rearrangement links TRBV6-6 to TRBJ1-2; a weak D match, TRBD1 (6 bases). Germline CDR1 reads MNHNY; CDR2 reads SVGAGI (reference sequence). V lost 9 bases to trimming and J lost 2 bases, with 10 bases between them. The length of the CDR3 is 12 residues. The CDR3 here is CASSGVNYGYTF. The DNA for the CDR3 is TGTGCCAGTTCAGGGGTCAACTATGGCTACACCTTC.

The rearrangement links TRBV24-1 to TRBJ2-5; no clear D gene. Germline assignment: CDR1 KGHDR and CDR2 SFDVKD. The CDR3 extends over 14 amino acids. V was shortened by 1 base and J by 3 bases, with 8 bases between the two germline ends. In nucleotides, the CDR3 is TGTGCCACCAGTGATTTTAGAGGAGAAGAGACCCAGTACTTC. As protein: CATSDFRGEETQYF.

This chain links TRBV21-1 with TRBJ1-4; whether TRBD1, the table's D call, matches the DNA was not checked. TRBV21-1 constitutes a pseudogene. The CDR3 totals 17 residues. The CDR3 region has the DNA TGTGCCAGCAGCAAATATCGAAGGGGCCACCCTAATGAAAAACTGTTTTTT. Protein product: CASSKYRRGHPNEKLFF.